A selection of T cell receptor beta chains follows, all from one sample in a study of CD8+CD57+ T cells in acquired aplastic anemia. TCRdb redid the calling of the reads with MiXCR, one entry per CDR3 protein. The table has 100,000 to 150,000 distinct CDR3 sequences, over 45% seen once. Sequenced input: sorted CD4+, CD8+, or CD8+CD57+ T cells (not recorded which) from PBMCs. These receptors came from a human donor in good health, serving as a control. Both conserved end residues are part of each CDR3. The order of the fields is clone size, J gene, V gene, D gene, CDR3 DNA, CDR3 protein. The D gene is left open where the match is weak. Rows may omit the clone size; those that give it use once, few, many or a size class.

-,TRBJ2-7,TRBV2,TRBD2,TGTGCCGGAGGGACTAGCGGGGGGGACGGCGAGCAGTACTTC,CAGGTSGGDGEQYF
-,TRBJ2-3,TRBV24-1,-,TGTGCCACCAGTTCCGGGGGGCTCATCACAGATACGCAGTATTTT,CATSSGGLITDTQYF
many,TRBJ2-2,TRBV7-2,-,TGTGCCAGCAGCAGGTTGGGGGAGCTGTTTTTT,CASSRLGELFF
-,TRBJ1-5,TRBV2,TRBD1,TGTGCCAGCAGAGCCGGGACAGGGGGTTACGATAGCAATCAGCCCCAGCATTTT,CASRAGTGGYDSNQPQHF
many,TRBJ2-7,TRBV5-1,-,TGCGCCAGCAGCTTGGAGCAGGGGAAAGGCGAGCAGTACTTC,CASSLEQGKGEQYF
once,TRBJ1-1,TRBV27,-,TGTGCCAGCGGTAAGTGGGGCGGCATGAACACTGAAGCTTTCTTT,CASGKWGGMNTEAFF
few,TRBJ2-7,TRBV19,TRBD2,TGTGCCAGTAGTATCAGCGGGGGGAGCGCCGAGCAGTACTTC,CASSISGGSAEQYF
once,TRBJ2-2,TRBV6-1,TRBD2,TGTGCCAGCAGAGTAGCGGGGGGGCGGTACACCGGGGAGCTGTTTTTT,CASRVAGGRYTGELFF
-,TRBJ1-1,TRBV7-2,-,TGTGCCAGCAGCTCCACACCGGGAACTGAAGCTTTCTTT,CASSSTPGTEAFF
-,TRBJ1-6,TRBV2,TRBD1,TGTGCCAGCAGTGAAGCGGGACAGGTTTCACCCCTCCACTTT,CASSEAGQVSPLHF
once,TRBJ2-7,TRBV5-1,TRBD1,TGCGCCAGCAGCTTGGGACAGGGGGCTTGCGAGCAGTACTTC,CASSLGQGACEQYF
many,TRBJ1-3,TRBV9,-,TGTGCCAGCAGCGTAGTTCCAGGGAGCTCTGGAAACACCATATATTTT,CASSVVPGSSGNTIYF
-,TRBJ1-2,TRBV15,TRBD1,TGTGCCACCTCCAGACAGGGGCAGAACTATGGCTACACCTTC,CATSRQGQNYGYTF
once,TRBJ1-5,TRBV12-3/TRBV12-4,TRBD1,TGTGCCAGCAGTTGGACAGGGAATAGCAATCAGCCCCAGCATTTT,CASSWTGNSNQPQHF
many,TRBJ1-6,TRBV5-1,TRBD1,TGCGCCAGCAGCTCGACTGGACAGGGGGTTTCACCCCTCCACTTT,CASSSTGQGVSPLHF
many,TRBJ1-3,TRBV2,TRBD1,TGTGCCAGCGGGGACAGGGGGCTGCCTGGAAACACCATATATTTT,CASGDRGLPGNTIYF
-,TRBJ1-5,TRBV19,-,TGTGCCAGTAGTATAACTCCCTGGAATCAGCCCCAGCATTTT,CASSITPWNQPQHF
-,TRBJ2-5,TRBV19,TRBD2,TGTGCCAGTAGTATTTCCGGGACTAGCGATCAAGAGACCCAGTACTTC,CASSISGTSDQETQYF
-,TRBJ1-2,TRBV19,TRBD1,TGTGCCAGTACCGATGGGACAGGGTCGAGAAACGATGGCTACACCTTC,CASTDGTGSRNDGYTF
many,TRBJ2-2,TRBV12-3/TRBV12-4,-,TGTGCCAGCAGTTTCGCGACATCGAACACCGGGGAGCTGTTTTTT,CASSFATSNTGELFF
many,TRBJ1-5,TRBV4-1,-,TGCGCCAGCAGCCCCAGCCCTCCTGTGTGGGGGAGCAATCAGCCCCAGCATTTT,CASSPSPPVWGSNQPQHF
few,TRBJ2-7,TRBV2,TRBD1,TGTGCCAGCAGTAAGGGACAGTACGAGCAGTACTTC,CASSKGQYEQYF
-,TRBJ1-1,TRBV29-1,-,TGCAGCGTGGGGGGGGGTAACACTGAGGCTTTCTTT,CSVGGGNTEAFF
-,TRBJ2-5,TRBV7-9,-,TGTGCCAGCAGCTTAGTTCAGCAAGAGACCCAGTACTTC,CASSLVQQETQYF
-,TRBJ1-2,TRBV6-2/TRBV6-3,TRBD1,TGTGCCAGCAGTTACTCAAGGGTTTCAGGGGGCCTTGTGTGGAACTATGGCTACACCTTC,CASSYSRVSGGLVWNYGYTF
-,TRBJ2-3,TRBV7-2,TRBD1,TGTGCCAGCAGCCGGGACAGGGGTGGTCAAGATACGCAGTATTTT,CASSRDRGGQDTQYF
few,TRBJ2-3,TRBV24-1,-,TGTGCCACCAGTGAACCAGGGCGTGATACGCAGTATTTT,CATSEPGRDTQYF
-,TRBJ1-2,TRBV7-2,-,TGTGCCAGCAGCCACCTCGGGTTCGGCTACACCTTC,CASSHLGFGYTF